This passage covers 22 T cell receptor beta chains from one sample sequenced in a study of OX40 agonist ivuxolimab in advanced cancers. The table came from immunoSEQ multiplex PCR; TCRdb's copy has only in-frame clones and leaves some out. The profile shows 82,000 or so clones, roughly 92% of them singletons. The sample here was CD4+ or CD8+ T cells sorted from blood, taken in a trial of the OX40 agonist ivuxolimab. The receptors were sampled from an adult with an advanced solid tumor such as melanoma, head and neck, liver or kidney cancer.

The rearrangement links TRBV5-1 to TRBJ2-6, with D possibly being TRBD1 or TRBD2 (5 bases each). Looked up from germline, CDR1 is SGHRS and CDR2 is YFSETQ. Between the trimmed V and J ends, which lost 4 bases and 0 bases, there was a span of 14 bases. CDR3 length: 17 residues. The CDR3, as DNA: TGCGCCAGCAGCAGGCAGGGACCCAGCTCTGGGGCCAACGTCCTGACTTTC. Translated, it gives CASSRQGPSSGANVLTF.

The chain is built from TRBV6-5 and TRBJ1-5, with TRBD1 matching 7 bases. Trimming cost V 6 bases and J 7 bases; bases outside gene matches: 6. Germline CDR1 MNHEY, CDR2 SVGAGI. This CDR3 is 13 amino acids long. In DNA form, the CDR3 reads TGTGCCAGCAGCCAACAGGGGAACCAGCCCCAGCATTTT. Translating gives CASSQQGNQPQHF.

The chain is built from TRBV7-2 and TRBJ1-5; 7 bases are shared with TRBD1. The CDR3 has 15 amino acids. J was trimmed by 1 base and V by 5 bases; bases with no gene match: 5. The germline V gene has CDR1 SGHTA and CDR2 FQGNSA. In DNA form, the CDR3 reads TGTGCCAGCAGCCGGGACAGTCAGAGCAATCAGCCCCAGCATTTT. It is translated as CASSRDSQSNQPQHF.

In nucleotides, the CDR3 is TGTGCCAGCAGCGGGACAGCTAACTATGGCTACACCTTC. Amino acid sequence: CASSGTANYGYTF. The chain couples TRBV7-9 to TRBJ1-2, with 7 bases identical to TRBD1. Unmatched junction bases numbered 0, after V lost 5 bases and J lost 0 bases. The germline CDR1 and CDR2 sequences are SEHNR and FQNEAQ (reference sequence). The CDR3 runs to 13 residues.

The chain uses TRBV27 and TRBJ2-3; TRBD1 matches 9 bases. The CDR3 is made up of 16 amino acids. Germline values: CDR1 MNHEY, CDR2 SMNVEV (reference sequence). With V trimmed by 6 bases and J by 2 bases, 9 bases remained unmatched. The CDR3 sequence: CASSSTGGALTDTQYF. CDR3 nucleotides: TGTGCCAGCAGCTCAACAGGGGGCGCGCTCACAGATACGCAGTATTTT.

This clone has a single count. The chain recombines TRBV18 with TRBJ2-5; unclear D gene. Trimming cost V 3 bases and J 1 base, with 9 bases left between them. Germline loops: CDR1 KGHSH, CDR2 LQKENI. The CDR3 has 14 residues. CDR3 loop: CASSPPSLQETQYF. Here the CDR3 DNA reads TGTGCCAGCTCACCCCCGAGCCTCCAAGAGACCCAGTACTTC.

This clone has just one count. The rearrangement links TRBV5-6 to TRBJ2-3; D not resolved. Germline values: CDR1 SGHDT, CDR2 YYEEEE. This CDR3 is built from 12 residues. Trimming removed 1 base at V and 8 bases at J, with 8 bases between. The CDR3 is CASSLTRGTQYF. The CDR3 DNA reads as TGTGCCAGCAGCTTGACCCGTGGTACGCAGTATTTT.

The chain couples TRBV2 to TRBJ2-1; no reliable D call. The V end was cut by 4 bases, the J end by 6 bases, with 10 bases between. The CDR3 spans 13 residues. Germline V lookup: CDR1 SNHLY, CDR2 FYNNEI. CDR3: CASSASAGNEQFF. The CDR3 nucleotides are TGTGCCAGCAGTGCCTCGGCCGGCAATGAGCAGTTCTTC.

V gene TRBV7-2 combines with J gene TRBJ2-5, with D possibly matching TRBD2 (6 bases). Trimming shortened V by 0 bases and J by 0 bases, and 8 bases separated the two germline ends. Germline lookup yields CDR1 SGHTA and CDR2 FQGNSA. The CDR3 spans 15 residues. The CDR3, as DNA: TGTGCCAGCAGCTTAGCCCGGGGGTACCAAGAGACCCAGTACTTC. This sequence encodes CASSLARGYQETQYF.

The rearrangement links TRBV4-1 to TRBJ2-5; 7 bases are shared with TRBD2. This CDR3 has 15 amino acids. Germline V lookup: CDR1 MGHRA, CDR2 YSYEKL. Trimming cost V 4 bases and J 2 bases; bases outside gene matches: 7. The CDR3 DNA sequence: TGCGCCAGCAGCCGAGCCCCGGGACTACAAGAGACCCAGTACTTC. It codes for CASSRAPGLQETQYF.

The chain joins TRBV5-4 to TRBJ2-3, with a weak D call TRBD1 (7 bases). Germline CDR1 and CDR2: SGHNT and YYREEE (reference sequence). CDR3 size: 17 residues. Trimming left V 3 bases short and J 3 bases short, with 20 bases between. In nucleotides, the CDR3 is TGTGCCAGCAGCTCCAGGGGGGCGGAACCGGGGACAGATACGCAGTATTTT. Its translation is CASSSRGAEPGTDTQYF.

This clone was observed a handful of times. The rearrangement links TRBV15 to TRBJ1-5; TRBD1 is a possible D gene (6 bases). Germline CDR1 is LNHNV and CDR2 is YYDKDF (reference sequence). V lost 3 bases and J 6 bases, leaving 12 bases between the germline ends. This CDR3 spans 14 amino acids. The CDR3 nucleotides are TGTGCCACCAGCAGGGGGGGCGAAATTCAGCCCCAGCATTTT. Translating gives CATSRGGEIQPQHF. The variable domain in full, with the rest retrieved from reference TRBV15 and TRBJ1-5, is DAMVIQNPRYQVTQFGKPVTLSCSQTLNHNVMYWYQQKSSQAPKLLFHYYDKDFNNEADTPDNFQSRRPNTSFCFLDIRSPGLGDTAMYLCATSRGGEIQPQHFGDGTRLSIL.

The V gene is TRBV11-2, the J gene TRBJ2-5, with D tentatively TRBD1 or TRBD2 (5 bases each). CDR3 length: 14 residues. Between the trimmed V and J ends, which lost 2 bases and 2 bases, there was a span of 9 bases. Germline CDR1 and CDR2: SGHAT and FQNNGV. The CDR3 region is CASSLPGRQETQYF. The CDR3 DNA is TGTGCCAGCAGCTTACCGGGACGGCAAGAGACCCAGTACTTC.

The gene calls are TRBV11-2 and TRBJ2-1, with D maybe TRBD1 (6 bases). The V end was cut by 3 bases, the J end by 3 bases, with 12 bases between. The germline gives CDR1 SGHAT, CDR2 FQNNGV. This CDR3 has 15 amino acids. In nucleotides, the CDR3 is TGTGCCAGCAGCTTCGACAGGAGTGACTACAATGAGCAGTTCTTC. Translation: CASSFDRSDYNEQFF.

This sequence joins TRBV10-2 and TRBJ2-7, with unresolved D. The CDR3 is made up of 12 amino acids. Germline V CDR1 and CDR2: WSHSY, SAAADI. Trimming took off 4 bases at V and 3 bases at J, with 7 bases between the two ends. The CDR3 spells CASSGADYEQYF. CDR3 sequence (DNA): TGCGCCAGCAGTGGTGCAGACTACGAGCAGTACTTC.

CDR3 DNA sequence: TGCAGCGTTGAAAGGAGGGGACTAGCGGGAGAAAGGGCCTACAATGAGCAGTTCTTC. Residues: CSVERRGLAGERAYNEQFF. The V gene is TRBV29-1, the J gene TRBJ2-1; TRBD2 agrees at 14 bases. The length of the CDR3 is 19 residues. J was trimmed by 2 bases and V by 2 bases; bases with no gene match: 11. Germline V gene sequence: CDR1 SQVTM, CDR2 ANQGSEA.

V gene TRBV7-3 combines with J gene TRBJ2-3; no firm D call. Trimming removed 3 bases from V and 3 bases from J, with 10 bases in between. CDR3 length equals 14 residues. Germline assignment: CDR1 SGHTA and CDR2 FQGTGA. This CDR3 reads CASSLASGTDTQYF. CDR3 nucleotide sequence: TGTGCCAGCAGCTTGGCCTCGGGTACAGATACGCAGTATTTT.

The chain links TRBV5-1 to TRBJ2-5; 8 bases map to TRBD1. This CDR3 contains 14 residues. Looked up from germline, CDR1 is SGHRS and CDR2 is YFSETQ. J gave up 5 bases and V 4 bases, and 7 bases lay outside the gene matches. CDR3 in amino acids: CASSQGQVEETQYF. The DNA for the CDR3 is TGCGCCAGCAGCCAGGGACAGGTTGAGGAGACCCAGTACTTC.

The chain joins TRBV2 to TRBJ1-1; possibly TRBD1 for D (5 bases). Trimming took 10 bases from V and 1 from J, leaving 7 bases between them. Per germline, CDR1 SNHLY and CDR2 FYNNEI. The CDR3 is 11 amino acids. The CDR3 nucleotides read TGTGCCATCGGGGGGAACACTGAAGCTTTCTTT. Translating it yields CAIGGNTEAFF. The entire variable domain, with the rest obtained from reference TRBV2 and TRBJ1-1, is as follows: EPEVTQTPSHQVTQMGQEVILRCVPISNHLYFYWYRQILGQKVEFLVSFYNNEISEKSEIFDDQFSVERPDGSNFTLKIRSTKLEDSAMYFCAIGGNTEAFFGQGTRLTVV.

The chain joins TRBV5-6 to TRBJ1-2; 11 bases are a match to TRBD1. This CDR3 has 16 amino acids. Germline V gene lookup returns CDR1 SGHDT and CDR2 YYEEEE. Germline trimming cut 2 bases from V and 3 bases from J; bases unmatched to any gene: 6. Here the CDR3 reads CASSFFGTGGDYGYTF. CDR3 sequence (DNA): TGTGCCAGCAGCTTTTTCGGGACAGGGGGTGACTATGGCTACACCTTC. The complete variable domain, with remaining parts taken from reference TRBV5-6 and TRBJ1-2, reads DAGVTQSPTHLIKTRGQQVTLRCSPKSGHDTVSWYQQALGQGPQFIFQYYEEEERQRGNFPDRFSGHQFPNYSSELNVNALLLGDSALYLCASSFFGTGGDYGYTFGSGTRLTVV.

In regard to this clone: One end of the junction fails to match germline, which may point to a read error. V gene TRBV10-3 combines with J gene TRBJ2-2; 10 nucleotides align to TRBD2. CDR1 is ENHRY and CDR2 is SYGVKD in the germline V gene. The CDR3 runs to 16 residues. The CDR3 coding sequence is TGTGCCACCTCAATTAATAGCGGGGGGAACGCCGGGGAGCTGTTTTTT. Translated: CATSINSGGNAGELFF.

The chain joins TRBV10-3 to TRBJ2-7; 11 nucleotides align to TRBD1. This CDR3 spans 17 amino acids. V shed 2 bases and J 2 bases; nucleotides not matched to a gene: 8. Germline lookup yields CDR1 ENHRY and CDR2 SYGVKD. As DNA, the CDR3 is TGTGCCATCAGTGAGAAAACTCCGGGACAGGGGGCCTACGAGCAGTACTTC. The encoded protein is CAISEKTPGQGAYEQYF.